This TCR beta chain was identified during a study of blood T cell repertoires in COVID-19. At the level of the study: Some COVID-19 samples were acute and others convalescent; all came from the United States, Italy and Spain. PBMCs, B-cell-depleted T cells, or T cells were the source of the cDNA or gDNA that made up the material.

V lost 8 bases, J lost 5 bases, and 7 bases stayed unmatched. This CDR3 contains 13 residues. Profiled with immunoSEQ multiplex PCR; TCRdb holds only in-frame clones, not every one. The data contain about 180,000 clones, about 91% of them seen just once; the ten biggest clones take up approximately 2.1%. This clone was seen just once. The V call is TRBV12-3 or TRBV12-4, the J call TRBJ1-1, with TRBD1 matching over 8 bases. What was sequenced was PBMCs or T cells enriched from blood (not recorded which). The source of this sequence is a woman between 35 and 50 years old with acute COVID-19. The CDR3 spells CASGLQGATEAFF. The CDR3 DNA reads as TGTGCCAGCGGCCTCCAGGGGGCAACTGAAGCTTTCTTT.